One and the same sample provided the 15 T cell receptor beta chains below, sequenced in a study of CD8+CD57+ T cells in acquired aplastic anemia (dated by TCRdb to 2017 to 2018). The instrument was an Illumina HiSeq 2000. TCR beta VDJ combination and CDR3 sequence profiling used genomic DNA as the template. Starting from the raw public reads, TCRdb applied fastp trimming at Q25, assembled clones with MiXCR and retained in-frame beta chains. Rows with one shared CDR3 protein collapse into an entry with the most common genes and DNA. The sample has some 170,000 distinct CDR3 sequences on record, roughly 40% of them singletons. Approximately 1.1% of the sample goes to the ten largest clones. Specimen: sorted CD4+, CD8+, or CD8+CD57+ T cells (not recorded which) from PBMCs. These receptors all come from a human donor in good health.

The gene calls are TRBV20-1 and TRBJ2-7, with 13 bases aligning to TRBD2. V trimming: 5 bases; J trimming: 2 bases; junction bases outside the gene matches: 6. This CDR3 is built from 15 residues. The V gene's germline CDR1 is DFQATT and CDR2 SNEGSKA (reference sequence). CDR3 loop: CSAGGLAGVPYEQYF. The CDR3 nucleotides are TGCAGTGCTGGAGGACTAGCGGGGGTCCCCTACGAGCAGTACTTC.

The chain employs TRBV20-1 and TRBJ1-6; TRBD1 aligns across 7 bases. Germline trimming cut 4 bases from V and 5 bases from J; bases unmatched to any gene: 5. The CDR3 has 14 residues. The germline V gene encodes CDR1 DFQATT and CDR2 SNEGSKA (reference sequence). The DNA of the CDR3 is TGCAGTGCTATTAGCGGGACAGATAATTCACCCCTCCACTTT. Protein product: CSAISGTDNSPLHF.

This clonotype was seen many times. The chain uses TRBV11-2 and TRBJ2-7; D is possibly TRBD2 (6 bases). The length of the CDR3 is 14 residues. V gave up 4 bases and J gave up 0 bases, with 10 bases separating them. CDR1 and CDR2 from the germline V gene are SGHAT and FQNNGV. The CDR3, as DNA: TGTGCCAGCAGCTGGGGGGAAAGCTCCTACGAGCAGTACTTC. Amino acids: CASSWGESSYEQYF.

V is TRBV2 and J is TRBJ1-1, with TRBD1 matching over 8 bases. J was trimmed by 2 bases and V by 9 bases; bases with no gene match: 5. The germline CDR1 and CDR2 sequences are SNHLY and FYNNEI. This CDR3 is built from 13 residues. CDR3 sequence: CARTGVGNTEAFF. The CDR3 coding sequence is TGTGCCAGGACAGGGGTTGGAAACACTGAAGCTTTCTTT.

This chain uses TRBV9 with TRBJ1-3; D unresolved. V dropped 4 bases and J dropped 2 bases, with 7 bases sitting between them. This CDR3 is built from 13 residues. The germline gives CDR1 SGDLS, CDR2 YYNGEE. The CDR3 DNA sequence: TGTGCCAGCAGCTTCAACACTGGAAACACCATATATTTT. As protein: CASSFNTGNTIYF.

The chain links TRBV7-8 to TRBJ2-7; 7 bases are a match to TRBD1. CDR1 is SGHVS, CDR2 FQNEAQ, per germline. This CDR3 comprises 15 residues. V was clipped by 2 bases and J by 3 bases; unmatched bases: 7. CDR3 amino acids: CASSLLGTVIYEQYF. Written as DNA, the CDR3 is TGTGCCAGCAGCTTATTGGGGACAGTAATCTACGAGCAGTACTTC.

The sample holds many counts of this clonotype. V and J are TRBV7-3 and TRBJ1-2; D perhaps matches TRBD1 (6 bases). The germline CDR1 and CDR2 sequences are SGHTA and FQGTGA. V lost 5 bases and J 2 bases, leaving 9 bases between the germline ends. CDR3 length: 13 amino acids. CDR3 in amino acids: CASSPDRNYGYTF. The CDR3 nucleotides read TGTGCCAGCAGCCCCGACAGGAACTATGGCTACACCTTC.

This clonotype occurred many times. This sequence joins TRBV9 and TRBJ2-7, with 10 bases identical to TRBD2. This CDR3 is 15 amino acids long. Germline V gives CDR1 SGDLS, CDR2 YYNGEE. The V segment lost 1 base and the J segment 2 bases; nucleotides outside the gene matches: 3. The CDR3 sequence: CASSVTGTSAYEQYF. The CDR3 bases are TGTGCCAGCAGCGTAACCGGGACTAGCGCCTACGAGCAGTACTTC.

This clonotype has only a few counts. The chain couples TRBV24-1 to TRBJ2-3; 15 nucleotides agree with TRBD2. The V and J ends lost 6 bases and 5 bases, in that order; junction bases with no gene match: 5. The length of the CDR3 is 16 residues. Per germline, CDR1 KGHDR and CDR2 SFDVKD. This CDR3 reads CATSKGLAGGKDTQYF. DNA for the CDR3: TGTGCCACCAGTAAAGGACTAGCGGGAGGGAAAGATACGCAGTATTTT.

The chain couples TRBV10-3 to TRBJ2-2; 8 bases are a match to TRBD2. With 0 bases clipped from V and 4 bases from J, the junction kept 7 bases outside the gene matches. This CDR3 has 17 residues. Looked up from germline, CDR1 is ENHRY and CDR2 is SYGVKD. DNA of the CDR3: TGTGCCATCAGTGAGTCGGGAACCGGGACTAGCACCGGGGAGCTGTTTTTT. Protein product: CAISESGTGTSTGELFF.

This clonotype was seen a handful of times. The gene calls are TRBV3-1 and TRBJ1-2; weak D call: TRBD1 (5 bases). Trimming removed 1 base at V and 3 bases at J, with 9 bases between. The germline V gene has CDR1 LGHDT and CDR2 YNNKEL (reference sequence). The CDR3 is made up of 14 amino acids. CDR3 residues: CASSQGGLHYGYTF. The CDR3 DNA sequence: TGTGCCAGCAGCCAAGGGGGACTGCACTATGGCTACACCTTC. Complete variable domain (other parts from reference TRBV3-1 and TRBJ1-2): DTAVSQTPKYLVTQMGNDKSIKCEQNLGHDTMYWYKQDSKKFLKIMFSYNNKELIINETVPNRFSPKSPDKAHLNLHINSLELGDSAVYFCASSQGGLHYGYTFGSGTRLTVV.

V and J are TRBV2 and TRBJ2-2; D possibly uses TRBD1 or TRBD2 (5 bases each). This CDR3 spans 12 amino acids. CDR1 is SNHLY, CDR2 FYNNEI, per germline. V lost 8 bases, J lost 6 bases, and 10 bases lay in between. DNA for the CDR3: TGTGCCAGCGCTGGGGGTCCCGGGGAGCTGTTTTTT. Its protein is CASAGGPGELFF.

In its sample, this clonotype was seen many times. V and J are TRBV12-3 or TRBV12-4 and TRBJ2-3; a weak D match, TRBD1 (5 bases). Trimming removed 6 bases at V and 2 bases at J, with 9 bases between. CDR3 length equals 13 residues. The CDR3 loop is CASRRTTTDTQYF. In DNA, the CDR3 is TGTGCCAGCAGGCGGACAACCACAGATACGCAGTATTTT.

The CDR3 nucleotides read TGTGCCAGCAGCTCCCAGGACGAAAAACTGTTTTTT. This translates into CASSSQDEKLFF. V and J are TRBV7-6 and TRBJ1-4; no definite D call. The V gene lost 4 bases and the J gene lost 8 bases, with 8 bases spanning the gap. The CDR3 loop spans 12 amino acids. Germline V gene data show CDR1 as SGHVS and CDR2 as FNYEAQ.

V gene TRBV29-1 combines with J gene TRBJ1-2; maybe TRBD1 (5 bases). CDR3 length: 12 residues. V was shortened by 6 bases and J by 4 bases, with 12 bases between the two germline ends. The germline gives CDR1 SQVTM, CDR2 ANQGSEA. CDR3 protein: CSVATGGYGYTF. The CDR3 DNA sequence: TGCAGCGTCGCCACCGGGGGCTATGGCTACACCTTC.